This section outlines one TCR beta chain sequence together with its context. The data originate from a study of blood T cell repertoires in COVID-19. As for the study in general: PBMCs, B-cell-depleted T cells, or T cells provided the cDNA or gDNA that made up the material.

Profiling relied on immunoSEQ multiplex PCR, and the TCRdb table lists in-frame clones only, not all of them. In the table there are over 120,000 clones, 87% of which are singletons. The germline CDR1 and CDR2 sequences are SQVTM and ANQGSEA. V shed 6 bases, J shed 0 bases, and the junction held 4 bases outside the gene matches. The CDR3 totals 15 residues. The sample was peripheral blood. This TCR was sampled from a woman between 50 and 59 years old with acute or convalescent COVID-19. This sequence joins TRBV29-1 and TRBJ2-6; 8 positions match TRBD2. CDR3 nucleotide sequence: TGCAGCGTACCCGGGACTAGCTCTGGGGCCAACGTCCTGACTTTC. Translated: CSVPGTSSGANVLTF.